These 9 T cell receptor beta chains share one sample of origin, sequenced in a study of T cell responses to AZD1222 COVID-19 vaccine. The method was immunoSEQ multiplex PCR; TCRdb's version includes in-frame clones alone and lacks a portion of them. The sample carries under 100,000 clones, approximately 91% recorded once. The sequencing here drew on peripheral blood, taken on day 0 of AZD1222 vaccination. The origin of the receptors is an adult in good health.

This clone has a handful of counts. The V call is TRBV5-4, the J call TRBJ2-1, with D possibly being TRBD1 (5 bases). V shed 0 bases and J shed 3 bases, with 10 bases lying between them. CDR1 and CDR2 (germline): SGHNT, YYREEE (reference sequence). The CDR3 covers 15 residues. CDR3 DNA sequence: TGTGCCAGCAGCTTGGGGGGCGGCAACTACAATGAGCAGTTCTTC. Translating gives CASSLGGGNYNEQFF.

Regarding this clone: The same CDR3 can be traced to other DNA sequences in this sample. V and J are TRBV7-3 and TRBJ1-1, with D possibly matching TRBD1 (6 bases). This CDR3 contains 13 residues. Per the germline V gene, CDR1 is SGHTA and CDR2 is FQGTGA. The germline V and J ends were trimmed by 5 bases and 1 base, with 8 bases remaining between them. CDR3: CASSAGANTEAFF. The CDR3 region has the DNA TGTGCCAGCAGCGCAGGGGCGAACACTGAAGCTTTCTTT. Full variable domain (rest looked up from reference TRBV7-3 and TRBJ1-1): GAGVSQTPSNKVTEKGKYVELRCDPISGHTALYWYRQSLGQGPEFLIYFQGTGAADDSGLPNDRFFAVRPEGSVSTLKIQRTERGDSAVYLCASSAGANTEAFFGQGTRLTVV.

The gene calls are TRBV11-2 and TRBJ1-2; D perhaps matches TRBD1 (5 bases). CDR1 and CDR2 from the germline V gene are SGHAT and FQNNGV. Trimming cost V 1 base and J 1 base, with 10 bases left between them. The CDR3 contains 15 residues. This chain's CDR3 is CASSLGAGNNYGYTF. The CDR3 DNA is TGTGCCAGCAGCTTAGGCGCAGGGAATAACTATGGCTACACCTTC. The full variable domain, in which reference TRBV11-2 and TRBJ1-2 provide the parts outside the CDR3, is EAGVAQSPRYKIIEKRQSVAFWCNPISGHATLYWYQQILGQGPKLLIQFQNNGVVDDSQLPKDRFSAERLKGVDSTLKIQPAKLEDSAVYLCASSLGAGNNYGYTFGSGTRLTVV.

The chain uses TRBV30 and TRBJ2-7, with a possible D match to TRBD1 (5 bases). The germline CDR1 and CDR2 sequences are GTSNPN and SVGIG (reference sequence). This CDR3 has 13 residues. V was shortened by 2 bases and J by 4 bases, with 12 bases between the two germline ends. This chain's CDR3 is CAWSNRLGYEQYF. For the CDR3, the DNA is TGTGCCTGGAGTAACAGGCTCGGGTACGAGCAGTACTTC.

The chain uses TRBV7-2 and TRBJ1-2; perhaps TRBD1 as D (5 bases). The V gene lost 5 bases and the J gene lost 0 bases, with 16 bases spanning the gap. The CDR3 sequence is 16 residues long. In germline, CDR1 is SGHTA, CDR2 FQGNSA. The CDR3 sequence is CASSMGGGITNYGYTF. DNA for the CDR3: TGTGCCAGCAGCATGGGGGGTGGGATTACTAACTATGGCTACACCTTC.

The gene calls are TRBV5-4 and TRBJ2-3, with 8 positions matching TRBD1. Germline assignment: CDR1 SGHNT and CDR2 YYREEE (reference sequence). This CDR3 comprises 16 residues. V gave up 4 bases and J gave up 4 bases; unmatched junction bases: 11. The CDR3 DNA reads TGTGCCAGCAGCATAGACAGGGGAGTAGTTCCAGATACGCAGTATTTT. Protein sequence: CASSIDRGVVPDTQYF.

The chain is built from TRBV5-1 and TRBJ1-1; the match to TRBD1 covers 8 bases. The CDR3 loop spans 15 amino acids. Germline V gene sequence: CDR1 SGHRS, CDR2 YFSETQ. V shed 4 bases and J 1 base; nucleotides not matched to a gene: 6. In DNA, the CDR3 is TGCGCCAGCAGCACCGATGGACAGGGGAACACTGAAGCTTTCTTT. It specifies CASSTDGQGNTEAFF.

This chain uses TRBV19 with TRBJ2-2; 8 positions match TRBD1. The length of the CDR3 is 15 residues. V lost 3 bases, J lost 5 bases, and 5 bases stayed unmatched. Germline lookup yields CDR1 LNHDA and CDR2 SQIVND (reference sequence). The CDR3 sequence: CASSIPGGGTGELFF. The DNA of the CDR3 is TGTGCCAGTAGTATCCCAGGGGGCGGAACCGGGGAGCTGTTTTTT.

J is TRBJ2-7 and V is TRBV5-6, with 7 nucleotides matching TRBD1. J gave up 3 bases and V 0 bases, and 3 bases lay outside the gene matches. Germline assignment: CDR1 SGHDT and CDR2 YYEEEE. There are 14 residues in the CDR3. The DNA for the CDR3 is TGTGCCAGCAGCTTGGAGCAGGGGGTCTACGAGCAGTACTTC. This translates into CASSLEQGVYEQYF.